The following is a TCR beta chain sequence with its context. This sample was taken from a study of blood T cell repertoires in COVID-19. About the study: Specimens from acute and convalescent COVID-19 originated in the United States, Italy and Spain. The analysed material was cDNA or gDNA that came from T cells, B-cell-depleted T cells, or PBMCs.

Germline lookup yields CDR1 LNHDA and CDR2 SQIVND (reference sequence). Deletions cut 6 bases from V and 0 bases from J, with 15 bases between. The CDR3 contains 16 residues. Authors' processing steps: Quantification of nucleated cells was approximated via reference gene primer amplification. Clones were sequenced by immunoSEQ multiplex PCR, and TCRdb holds only the in-frame ones, with some missing. V and J calls and clone size are those listed in that table; D and trimming were worked out from the DNA. Found here are 290,000 or so clones, roughly nine tenths of them singletons; the top ten hold 2% to 3%.

Material for sequencing was peripheral blood. The clonotype was recovered from a man younger than 35 with active or convalescent COVID-19. This rearrangement joins TRBV19 to TRBJ1-5, with D possibly matching TRBD1 (6 bases). DNA for the CDR3: TGTGCCAGTAGATACACAGGGACCTATAGCAATCAGCCCCAGCATTTT. Translation gives CASRYTGTYSNQPQHF.